The T cell receptor (beta chain) described here comes from a study of cytomegalovirus exposure and HLA in healthy donors. Data came from immunoSEQ multiplex PCR; TCRdb stores just in-frame clones and leaves some out. The sample contains roughly 150,000 clones, around 84% of which appear only once. Study-level results: Cytomegalovirus association was assigned to about 150 TCR beta chains.

Regarding this clone: Antigen unknown. No DNA is shown, since the ends of the CDR3 on it are uncertain; the CDR3 is the one TCRdb lists.

The germline gives CDR1 MNHNS, CDR2 SASEGT. The CDR3 length is 15 residues, termini included. The source of this sequence is a man aged 18 to 35 in good health and CMV-seropositive. The material sequenced was PBMCs. The rearrangement joins TRBV6-1 to TRBJ1-5; no check of the table's D call, TRBD1, against the DNA was made. The CDR3 sequence is CASSSSPDRAQPQHF.